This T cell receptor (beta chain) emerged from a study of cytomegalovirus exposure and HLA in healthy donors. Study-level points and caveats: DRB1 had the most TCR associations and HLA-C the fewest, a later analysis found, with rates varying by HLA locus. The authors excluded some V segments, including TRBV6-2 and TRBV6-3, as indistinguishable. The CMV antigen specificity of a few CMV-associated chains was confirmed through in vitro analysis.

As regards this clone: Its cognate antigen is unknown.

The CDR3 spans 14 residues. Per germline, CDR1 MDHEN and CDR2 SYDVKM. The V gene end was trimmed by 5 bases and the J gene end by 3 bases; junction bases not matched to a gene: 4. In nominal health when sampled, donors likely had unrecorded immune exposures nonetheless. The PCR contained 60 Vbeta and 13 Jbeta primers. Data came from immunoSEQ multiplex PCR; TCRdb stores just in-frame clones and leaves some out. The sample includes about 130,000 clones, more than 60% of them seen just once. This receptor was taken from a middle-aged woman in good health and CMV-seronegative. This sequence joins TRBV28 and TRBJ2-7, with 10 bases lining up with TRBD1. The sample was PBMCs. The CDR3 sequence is CASSTWTGGYEQYF. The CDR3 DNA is TGTGCCAGCAGTACATGGACAGGGGGCTACGAGCAGTACTTC.